This record concerns one T cell receptor (beta chain) sequence. What it binds is not known. This CDR3 spans 14 amino acids. Deletions cut 4 bases from V and 0 bases from J, with 10 bases between. The germline V gene has CDR1 SGHRS and CDR2 YFSETQ. Extracted from the samples, RNA was reverse transcribed into cDNA to serve as the sequencing template. TCRdb's copy holds only in-frame clones and misses some; the assay was immunoSEQ multiplex PCR. The data contain under 250,000 clones, about 58% of them seen just once; the ten biggest clones take up 1.6%. The sample's treatment: oral pan-JAK inhibitor, 5-10 mg twice daily. These data belong to a study of CD8+ T cells in alopecia areata. On the study more broadly: Treatment of the treated patients consisted of oral tofacitinib, 5 to 10 mg twice daily.

Points from the study as a whole: Since there was just one nonresponder, nobody can yet say how baseline CD8+ expansion ties to response. Many of the expanded lesional clones endured in scalp and blood while on tofacitinib. Tofacitinib significantly lowered scalp clonality and expanded CD8+ clones among the top 100.

The specimen comprised CD4+ T cells sorted from blood, sampled at week 4, from a patient treated with tofacitinib. The V gene is TRBV5-1, the J gene TRBJ1-2, with D possibly being TRBD1 (5 bases). This clonotype was obtained from a human donor with alopecia areata. The CDR3, as DNA: TGCGCCAGCAGCCCGGGACCTTCTAACTATGGCTACACCTTC. This encodes CASSPGPSNYGYTF. Together with reference TRBV5-1 and TRBJ1-2, the CDR3 gives the full variable domain: KAGVTQTPRYLIKTRGQQVTLSCSPISGHRSVSWYQQTPGQGLQFLFEYFSETQRNKGNFPGRFSGRQFSNSRSEMNVSTLELGDSALYLCASSPGPSNYGYTFGSGTRLTVV.